A selection of T cell receptor beta chains follows, all from one sample in a study of blood T cell repertoires in COVID-19. TCRdb keeps only in-frame clones here, not all; method: immunoSEQ multiplex PCR. Of tens of thousands of clones in the sample, 81% were seen once. The sequenced material came from peripheral blood. The receptor set was obtained from a man of 80 years or more with active or convalescent COVID-19. Both conserved end residues are part of each CDR3.

v_call,j_call,cdr3_aa
TRBV7-2,TRBJ2-3,CASSFPVAGYTQYF
TRBV19,TRBJ1-2,CATNPGTGEYGYTF
TRBV7-9,TRBJ1-5,CASGTDNQPQHF
TRBV7-9,TRBJ2-3,CASSALAGGRGDTQYF
TRBV7-8,TRBJ2-3,CASSLAGHTDTQYF
TRBV19,TRBJ2-2,CASSPNTGTATGGELFF
TRBV5-1,TRBJ1-4,CASSANPTNEKLFF
TRBV11-2,TRBJ1-6,CASTTSSGDSPLHF
TRBV7-2,TRBJ2-1,CASSQDREYYNEQFF
TRBV7-9,TRBJ2-7,CASSLEGESPYEQYF
TRBV27,TRBJ1-4,CASRQGALEKLFF
TRBV28,TRBJ2-7,CASSPPGPGLRPYEQYF
TRBV5-6,TRBJ2-5,CASSPRTSAETQYF
TRBV29-1,TRBJ2-2,CSVEAKQGNTGELFF
TRBV6-2/TRBV6-3,TRBJ2-5,CASSSLGGTQYF
TRBV7-3,TRBJ2-1,CASSSGTSGYNEQFF
TRBV20-1,TRBJ2-2,CSASSGGRHVGELFF
TRBV19,TRBJ1-1,CASRQGWESEAFF
TRBV2,TRBJ1-5,CASSEGAGYVENQPQHF
TRBV2,TRBJ2-7,CASSVGGRILGPREQYF
TRBV19,TRBJ1-1,CASSSPRDRGPEAFF
TRBV7-9,TRBJ1-1,CASSFAGGRLNTEAFF
TRBV5-6,TRBJ2-7,CASSLLAGGEHYEQYF
TRBV2,TRBJ2-1,CASSGTGGDNEQFF
TRBV12-5,TRBJ1-6,CASGPSGGGSPLHF
TRBV29-1,TRBJ2-7,CSVARDSRAYEQYF
TRBV10-3,TRBJ1-1,CAISEGLGSGSEAFF
TRBV5-6,TRBJ2-4,CASSPGTRKNIQYF
TRBV5-6,TRBJ2-7,CASSPDRGAPYEQYF
TRBV28,TRBJ1-6,CASRDGTGEYSPLHF
TRBV28,TRBJ2-1,CASSFHQGYEQFF